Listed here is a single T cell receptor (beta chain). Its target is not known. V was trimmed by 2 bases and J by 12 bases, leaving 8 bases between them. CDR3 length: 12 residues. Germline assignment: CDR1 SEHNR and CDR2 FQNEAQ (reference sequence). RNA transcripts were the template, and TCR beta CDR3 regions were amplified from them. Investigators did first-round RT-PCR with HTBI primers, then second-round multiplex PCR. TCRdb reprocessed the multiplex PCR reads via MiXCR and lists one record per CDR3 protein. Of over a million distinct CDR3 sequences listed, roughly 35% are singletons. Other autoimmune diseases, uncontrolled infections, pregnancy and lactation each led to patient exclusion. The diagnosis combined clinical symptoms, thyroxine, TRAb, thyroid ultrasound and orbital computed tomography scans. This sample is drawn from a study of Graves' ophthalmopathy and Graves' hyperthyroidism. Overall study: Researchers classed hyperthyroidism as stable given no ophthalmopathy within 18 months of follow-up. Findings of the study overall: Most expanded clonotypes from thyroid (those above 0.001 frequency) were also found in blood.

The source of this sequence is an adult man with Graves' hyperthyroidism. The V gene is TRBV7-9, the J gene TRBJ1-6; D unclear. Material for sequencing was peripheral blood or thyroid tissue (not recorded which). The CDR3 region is CASSLTRQPLHF. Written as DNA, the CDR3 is TGTGCCAGCAGCTTAACCCGACAACCCCTCCACTTT.